This T cell receptor (beta chain) came from a study of blood T cells in healthy people across ages. A J-beta primer mix and a sample-barcoded 5' primer were used in a second PCR of about 7 to 12 cycles. TCRdb itself ran the 5' RACE reads through MiXCR, one entry per CDR3 protein. The table lists about 1.5 million distinct CDR3 sequences, less than 45% of them singletons. Trimming took 5 bases from V and 0 from J, leaving 15 bases between them. CDR1 SGHVS and CDR2 FNYEAQ come from the germline V gene. The CDR3 is 16 residues long. Researchers collected approximately 9.5 milliliters of peripheral blood from every single donor.

The chain joins TRBV7-6 to TRBJ2-3; D may be TRBD1 (5 bases). This sequence originates from a woman aged 18-29 years in good health. Sequencing was performed on blood. CDR3 coding DNA: TGTGCCAGCAGCCCTAGACAGAAAAATAGCACAGATACGCAGTATTTT. It codes for CASSPRQKNSTDTQYF. The full variable domain, completed using reference TRBV7-6 and TRBJ2-3, is GAGVSQSPRYKVTKRGQDVALRCDPISGHVSLYWYRQALGQGPEFLTYFNYEAQQDKSGLPNDRFSAERPEGSISTLTIQRTEQRDSAMYRCASSPRQKNSTDTQYFGPGTRLTVL.